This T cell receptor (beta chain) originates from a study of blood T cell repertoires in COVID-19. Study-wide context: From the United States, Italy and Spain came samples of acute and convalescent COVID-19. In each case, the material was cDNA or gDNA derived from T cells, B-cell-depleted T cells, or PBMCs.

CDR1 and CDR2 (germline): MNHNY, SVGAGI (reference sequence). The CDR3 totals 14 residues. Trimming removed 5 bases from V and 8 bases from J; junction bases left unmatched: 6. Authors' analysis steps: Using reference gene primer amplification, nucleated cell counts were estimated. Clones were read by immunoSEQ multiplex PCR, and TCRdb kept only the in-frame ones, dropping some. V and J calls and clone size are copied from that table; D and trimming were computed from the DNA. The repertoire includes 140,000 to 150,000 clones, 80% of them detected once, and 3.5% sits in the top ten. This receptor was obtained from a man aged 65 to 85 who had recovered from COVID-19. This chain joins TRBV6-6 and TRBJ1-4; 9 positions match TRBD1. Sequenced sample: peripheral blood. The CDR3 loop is CASSEGQGWEKLFF. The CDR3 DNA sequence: TGTGCCAGCAGTGAGGGACAGGGTTGGGAAAAACTGTTTTTT.